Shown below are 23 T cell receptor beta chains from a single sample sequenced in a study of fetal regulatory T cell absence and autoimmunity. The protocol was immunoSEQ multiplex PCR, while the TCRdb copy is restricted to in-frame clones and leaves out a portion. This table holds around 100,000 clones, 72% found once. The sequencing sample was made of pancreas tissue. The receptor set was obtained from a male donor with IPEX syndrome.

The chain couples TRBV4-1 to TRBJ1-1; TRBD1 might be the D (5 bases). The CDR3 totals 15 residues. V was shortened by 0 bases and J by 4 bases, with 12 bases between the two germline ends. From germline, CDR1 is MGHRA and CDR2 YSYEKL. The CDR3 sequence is CASSQELEGSTEAFF. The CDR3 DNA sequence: TGCGCCAGCAGCCAAGAACTGGAGGGGAGCACTGAAGCTTTCTTT.

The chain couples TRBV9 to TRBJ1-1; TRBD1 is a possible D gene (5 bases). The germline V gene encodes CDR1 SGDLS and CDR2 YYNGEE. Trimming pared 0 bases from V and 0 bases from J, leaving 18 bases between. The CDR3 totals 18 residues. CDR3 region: CASSVVPFDSFMNTEAFF. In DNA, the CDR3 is TGTGCCAGCAGCGTAGTTCCCTTCGACAGTTTTATGAACACTGAAGCTTTCTTT.

CDR3 DNA: TGCGCCAGCAGCCCCGCGATGAAACTAGCGGGGGGGGCCCAGTACTTC. Protein sequence: CASSPAMKLAGGAQYF. V gene TRBV4-3 combines with J gene TRBJ2-5; TRBD2 matches 13 bases. The ends lost 4 bases at V and 9 bases at J; junction bases unmatched: 11. Germline CDR1 and CDR2: LGHNA and YSLEER. This CDR3 spans 16 amino acids.

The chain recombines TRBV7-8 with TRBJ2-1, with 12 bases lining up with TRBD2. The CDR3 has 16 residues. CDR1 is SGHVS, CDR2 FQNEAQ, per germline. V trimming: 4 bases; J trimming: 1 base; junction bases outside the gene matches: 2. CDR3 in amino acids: CASSWGLAGSYNEQFF. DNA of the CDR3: TGTGCCAGCAGCTGGGGACTAGCGGGTTCCTACAATGAGCAGTTCTTC. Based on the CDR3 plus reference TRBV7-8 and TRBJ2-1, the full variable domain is GAGVSQSPRYKVAKRGQDVALRCDPISGHVSLFWYQQALGQGPEFLTYFQNEAQLDKSGLPSDRFFAERPEGSVSTLKIQRTQQEDSAVYLCASSWGLAGSYNEQFFGPGTRLTVL.

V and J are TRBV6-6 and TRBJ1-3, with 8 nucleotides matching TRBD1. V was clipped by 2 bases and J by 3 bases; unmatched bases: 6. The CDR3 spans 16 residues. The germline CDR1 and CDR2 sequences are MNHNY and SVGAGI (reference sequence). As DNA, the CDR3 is TGTGCCAGCAGTTACCCTGGACAGGGTAGTGGAAACACCATATATTTT. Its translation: CASSYPGQGSGNTIYF.

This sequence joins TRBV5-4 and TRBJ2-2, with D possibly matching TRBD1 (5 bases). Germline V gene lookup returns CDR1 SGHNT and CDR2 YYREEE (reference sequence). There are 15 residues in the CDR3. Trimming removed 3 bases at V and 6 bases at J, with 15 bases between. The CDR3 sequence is CASSSVGEAPGELFF. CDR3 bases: TGTGCCAGCAGCTCGGTAGGGGAAGCGCCCGGGGAGCTGTTTTTT. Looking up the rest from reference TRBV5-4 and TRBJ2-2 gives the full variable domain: ETGVTQSPTHLIKTRGQQVTLRCSSQSGHNTVSWYQQALGQGPQFIFQYYREEENGRGNFPPRFSGLQFPNYSSELNVNALELDDSALYLCASSSVGEAPGELFFGEGSRLTVL.

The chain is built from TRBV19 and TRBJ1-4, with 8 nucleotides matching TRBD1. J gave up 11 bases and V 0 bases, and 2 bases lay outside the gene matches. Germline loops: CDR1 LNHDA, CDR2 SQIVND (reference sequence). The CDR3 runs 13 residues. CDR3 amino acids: CASSIDQGAKLFF. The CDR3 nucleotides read TGTGCCAGTAGTATAGATCAGGGGGCGAAACTGTTTTTT.

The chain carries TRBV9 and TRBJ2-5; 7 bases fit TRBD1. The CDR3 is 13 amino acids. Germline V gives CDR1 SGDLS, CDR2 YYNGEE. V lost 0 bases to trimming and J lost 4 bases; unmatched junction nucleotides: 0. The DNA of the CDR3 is TGTGCCAGCAGCGTAGACAGGGGAGAGACCCAGTACTTC. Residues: CASSVDRGETQYF.

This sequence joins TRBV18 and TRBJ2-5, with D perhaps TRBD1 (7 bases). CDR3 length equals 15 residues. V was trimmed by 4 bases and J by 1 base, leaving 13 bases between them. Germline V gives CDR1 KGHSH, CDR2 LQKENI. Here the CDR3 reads CASSLTRGAQETQYF. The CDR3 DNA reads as TGTGCCAGCTCACTCACCAGGGGGGCCCAAGAGACCCAGTACTTC.

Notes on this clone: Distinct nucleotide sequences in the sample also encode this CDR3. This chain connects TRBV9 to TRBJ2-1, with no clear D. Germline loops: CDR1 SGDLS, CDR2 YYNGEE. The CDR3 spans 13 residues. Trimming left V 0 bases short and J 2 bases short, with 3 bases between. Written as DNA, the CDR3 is TGTGCCAGCAGCGTAGCTGCCTACAATGAGCAGTTCTTC. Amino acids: CASSVAAYNEQFF.

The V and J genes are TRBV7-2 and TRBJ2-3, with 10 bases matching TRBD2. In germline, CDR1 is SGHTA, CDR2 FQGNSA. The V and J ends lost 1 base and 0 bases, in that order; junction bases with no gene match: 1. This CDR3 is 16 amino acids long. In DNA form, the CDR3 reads TGTGCCAGCAGCTTAGTGACTAGCGGGAGCACAGATACGCAGTATTTT. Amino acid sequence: CASSLVTSGSTDTQYF.

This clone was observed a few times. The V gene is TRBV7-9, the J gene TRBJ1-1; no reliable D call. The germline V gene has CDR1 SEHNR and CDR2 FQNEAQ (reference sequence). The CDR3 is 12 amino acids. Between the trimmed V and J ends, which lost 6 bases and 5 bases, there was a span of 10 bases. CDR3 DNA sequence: TGTGCCAGCAGTCTCGTACGAACTGAAGCTTTCTTT. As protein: CASSLVRTEAFF. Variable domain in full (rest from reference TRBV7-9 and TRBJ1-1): DTGVSQNPRHKITKRGQNVTFRCDPISEHNRLYWYRQTLGQGPEFLTYFQNEAQLEKSRLLSDRFSAERPKGSFSTLEIQRTEQGDSAMYLCASSLVRTEAFFGQGTRLTVV.

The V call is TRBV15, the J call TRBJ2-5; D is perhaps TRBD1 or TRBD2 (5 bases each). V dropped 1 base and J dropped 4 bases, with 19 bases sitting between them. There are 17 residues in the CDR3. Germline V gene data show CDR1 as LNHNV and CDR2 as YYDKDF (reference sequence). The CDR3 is CATSRAHTGIGGETQYF. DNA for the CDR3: TGTGCCACCAGCAGAGCGCACACAGGCATCGGAGGAGAGACCCAGTACTTC.

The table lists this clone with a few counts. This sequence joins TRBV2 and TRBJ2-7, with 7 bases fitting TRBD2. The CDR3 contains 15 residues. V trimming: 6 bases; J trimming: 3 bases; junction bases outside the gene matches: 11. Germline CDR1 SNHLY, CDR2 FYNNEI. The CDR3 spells CASRGRAGPFYEQYF. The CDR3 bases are TGTGCCAGCAGGGGGAGAGCGGGGCCCTTCTACGAGCAGTACTTC.

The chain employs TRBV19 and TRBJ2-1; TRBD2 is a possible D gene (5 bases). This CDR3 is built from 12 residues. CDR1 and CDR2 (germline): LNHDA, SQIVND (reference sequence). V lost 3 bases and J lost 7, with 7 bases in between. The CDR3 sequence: CASSITGNEQFF. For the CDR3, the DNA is TGTGCCAGTAGTATCACGGGAAATGAGCAGTTCTTC.

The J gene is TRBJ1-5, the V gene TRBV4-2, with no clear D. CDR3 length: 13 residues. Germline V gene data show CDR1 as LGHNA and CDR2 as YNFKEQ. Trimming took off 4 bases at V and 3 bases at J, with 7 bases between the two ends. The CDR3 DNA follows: TGTGCCAGCAGCCCCAACTACAATCAGCCCCAGCATTTT. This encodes CASSPNYNQPQHF.

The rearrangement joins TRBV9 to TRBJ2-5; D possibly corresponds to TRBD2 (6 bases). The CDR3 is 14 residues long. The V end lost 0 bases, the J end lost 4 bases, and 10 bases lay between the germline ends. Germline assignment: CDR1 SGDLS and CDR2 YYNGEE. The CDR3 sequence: CASSVEPAGETQYF. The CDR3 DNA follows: TGTGCCAGCAGCGTAGAGCCAGCGGGAGAGACCCAGTACTTC.

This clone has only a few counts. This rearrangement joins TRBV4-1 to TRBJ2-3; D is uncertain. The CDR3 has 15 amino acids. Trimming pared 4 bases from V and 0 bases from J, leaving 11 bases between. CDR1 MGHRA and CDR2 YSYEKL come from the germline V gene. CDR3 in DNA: TGCGCCAGCAGCCCAGTGATGAGGAGCACAGATACGCAGTATTTT. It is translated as CASSPVMRSTDTQYF.

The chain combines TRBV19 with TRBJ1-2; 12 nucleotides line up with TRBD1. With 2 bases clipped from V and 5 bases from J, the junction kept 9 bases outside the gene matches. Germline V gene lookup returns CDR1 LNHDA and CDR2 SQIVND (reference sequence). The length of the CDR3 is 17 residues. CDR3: CASSILPGQGAWYGYTF. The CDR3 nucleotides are TGTGCCAGTAGTATACTCCCGGGACAGGGGGCTTGGTATGGCTACACCTTC.

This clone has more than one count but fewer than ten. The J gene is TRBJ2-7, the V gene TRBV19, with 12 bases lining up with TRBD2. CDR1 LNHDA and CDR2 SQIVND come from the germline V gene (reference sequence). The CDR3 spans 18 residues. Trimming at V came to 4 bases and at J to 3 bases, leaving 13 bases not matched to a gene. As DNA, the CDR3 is TGTGCCAGTAGTACCCGAATGACTAGCGGGAGAGTCGTCTACGAGCAGTACTTC. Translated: CASSTRMTSGRVVYEQYF.

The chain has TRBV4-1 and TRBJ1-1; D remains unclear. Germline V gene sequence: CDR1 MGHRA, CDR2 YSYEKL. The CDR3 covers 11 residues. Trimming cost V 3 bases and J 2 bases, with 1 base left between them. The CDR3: CASSHNTEAFF. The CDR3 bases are TGCGCCAGCAGCCACAACACTGAAGCTTTCTTT.

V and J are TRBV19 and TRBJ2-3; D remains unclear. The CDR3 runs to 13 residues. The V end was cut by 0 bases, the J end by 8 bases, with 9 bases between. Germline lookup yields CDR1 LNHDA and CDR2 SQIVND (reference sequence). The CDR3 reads CASSIERSGTQYF. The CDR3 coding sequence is TGTGCCAGTAGTATAGAACGGTCGGGTACGCAGTATTTT.

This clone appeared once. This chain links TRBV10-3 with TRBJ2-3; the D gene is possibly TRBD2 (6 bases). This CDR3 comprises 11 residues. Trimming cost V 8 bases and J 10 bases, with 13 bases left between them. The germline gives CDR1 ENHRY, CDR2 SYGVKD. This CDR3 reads CAILGTEAQYF. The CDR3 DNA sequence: TGTGCCATCCTGGGGACTGAGGCGCAGTATTTT.